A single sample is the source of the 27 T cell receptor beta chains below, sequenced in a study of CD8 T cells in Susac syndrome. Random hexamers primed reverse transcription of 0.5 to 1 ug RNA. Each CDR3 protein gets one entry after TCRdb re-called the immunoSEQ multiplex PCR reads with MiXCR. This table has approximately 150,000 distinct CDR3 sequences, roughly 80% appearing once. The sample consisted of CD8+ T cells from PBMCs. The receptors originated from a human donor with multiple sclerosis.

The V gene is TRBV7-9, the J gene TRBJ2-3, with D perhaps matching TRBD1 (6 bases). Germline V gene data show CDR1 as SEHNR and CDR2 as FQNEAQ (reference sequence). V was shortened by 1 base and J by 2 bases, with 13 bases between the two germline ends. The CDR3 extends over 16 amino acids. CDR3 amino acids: CASSLEVGAITDTQYF. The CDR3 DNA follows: TGTGCCAGCAGCTTAGAGGTGGGGGCCATCACAGATACGCAGTATTTT. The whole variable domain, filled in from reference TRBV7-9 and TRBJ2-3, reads DTGVSQNPRHKITKRGQNVTFRCDPISEHNRLYWYRQTLGQGPEFLTYFQNEAQLEKSRLLSDRFSAERPKGSFSTLEIQRTEQGDSAMYLCASSLEVGAITDTQYFGPGTRLTVL.

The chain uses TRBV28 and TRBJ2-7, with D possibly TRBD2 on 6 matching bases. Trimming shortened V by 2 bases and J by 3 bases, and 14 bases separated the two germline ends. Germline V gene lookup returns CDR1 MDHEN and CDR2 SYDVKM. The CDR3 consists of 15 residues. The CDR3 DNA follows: TGTGCCAGCAGTTTAGGGGGGAGTAGCAGCTACGAGCAGTACTTC. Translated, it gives CASSLGGSSSYEQYF.

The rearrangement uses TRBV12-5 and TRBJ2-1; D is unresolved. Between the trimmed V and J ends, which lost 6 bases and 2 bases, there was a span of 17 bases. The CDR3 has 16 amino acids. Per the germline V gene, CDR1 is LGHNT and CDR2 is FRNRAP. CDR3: CASGPGSSATYNEQFF. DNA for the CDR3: TGTGCTAGTGGCCCCGGCTCGAGCGCGACCTACAATGAGCAGTTCTTC.

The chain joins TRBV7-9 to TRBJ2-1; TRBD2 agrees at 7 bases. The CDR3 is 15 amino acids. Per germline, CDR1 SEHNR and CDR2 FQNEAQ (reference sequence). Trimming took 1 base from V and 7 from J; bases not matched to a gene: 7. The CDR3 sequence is CASSLGASGVNEQFF. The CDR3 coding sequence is TGTGCCAGCAGCTTAGGGGCTAGCGGAGTGAATGAGCAGTTCTTC.

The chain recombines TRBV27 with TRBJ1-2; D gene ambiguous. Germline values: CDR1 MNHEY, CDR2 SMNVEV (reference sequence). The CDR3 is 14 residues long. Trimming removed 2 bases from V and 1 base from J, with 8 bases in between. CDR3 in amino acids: CASSLVGSNYGYTF. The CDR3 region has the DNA TGTGCCAGCAGTTTAGTCGGGAGTAACTATGGCTACACCTTC.

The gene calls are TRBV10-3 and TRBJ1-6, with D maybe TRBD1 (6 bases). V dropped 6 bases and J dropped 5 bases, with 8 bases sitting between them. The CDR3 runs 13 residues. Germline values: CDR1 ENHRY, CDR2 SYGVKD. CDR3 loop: CAIRRGDNSPLHF. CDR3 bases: TGTGCCATCAGAAGGGGGGATAATTCACCCCTCCACTTT.

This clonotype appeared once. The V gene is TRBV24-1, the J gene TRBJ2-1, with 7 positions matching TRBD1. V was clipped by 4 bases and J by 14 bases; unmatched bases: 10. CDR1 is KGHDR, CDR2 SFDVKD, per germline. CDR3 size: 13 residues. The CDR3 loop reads CATSDLWTGFKFF. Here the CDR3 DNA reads TGTGCCACCAGTGACCTCTGGACAGGTTTTAAGTTCTTC.

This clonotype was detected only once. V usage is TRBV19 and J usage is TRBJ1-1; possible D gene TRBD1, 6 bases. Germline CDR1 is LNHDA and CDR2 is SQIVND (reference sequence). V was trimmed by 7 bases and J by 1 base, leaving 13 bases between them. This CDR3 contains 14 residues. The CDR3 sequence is CASTVGHENTEAFF. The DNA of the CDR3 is TGTGCCAGTACGGTGGGACACGAGAACACTGAAGCTTTCTTT.

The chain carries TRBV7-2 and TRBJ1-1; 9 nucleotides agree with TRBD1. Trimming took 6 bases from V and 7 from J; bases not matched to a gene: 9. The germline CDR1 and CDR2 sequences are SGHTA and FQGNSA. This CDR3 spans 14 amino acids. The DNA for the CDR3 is TGTGCCAGCAGATTACAGGGGGCTCTGATTGAAGCTTTCTTT. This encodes CASRLQGALIEAFF.

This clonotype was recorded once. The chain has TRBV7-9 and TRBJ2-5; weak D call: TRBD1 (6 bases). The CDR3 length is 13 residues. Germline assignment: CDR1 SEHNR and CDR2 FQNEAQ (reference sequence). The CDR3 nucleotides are TGTGCGCTCGCAGGGCAGGGGATAGAGACCCAGTACTTC. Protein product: CALAGQGIETQYF.

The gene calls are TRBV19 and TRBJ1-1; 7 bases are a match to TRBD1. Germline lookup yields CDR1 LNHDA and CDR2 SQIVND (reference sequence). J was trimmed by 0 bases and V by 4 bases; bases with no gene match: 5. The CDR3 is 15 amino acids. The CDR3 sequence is CASSRSGGVNTEAFF. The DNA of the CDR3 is TGTGCCAGTAGTAGATCAGGGGGGGTGAACACTGAAGCTTTCTTT.

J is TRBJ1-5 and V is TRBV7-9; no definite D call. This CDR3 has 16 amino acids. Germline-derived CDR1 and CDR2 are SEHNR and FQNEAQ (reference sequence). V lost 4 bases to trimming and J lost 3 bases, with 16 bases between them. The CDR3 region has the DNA TGTGCCAGCAGCTCTCCCCTCTACACTTACAATCAGCCCCAGCATTTT. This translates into CASSSPLYTYNQPQHF.

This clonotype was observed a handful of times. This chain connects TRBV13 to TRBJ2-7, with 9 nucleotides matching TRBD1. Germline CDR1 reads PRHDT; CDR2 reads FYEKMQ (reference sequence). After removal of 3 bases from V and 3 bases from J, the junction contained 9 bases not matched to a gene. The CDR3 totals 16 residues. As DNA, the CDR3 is TGTGCCAGCAGCTTGCTCGGGGACAGGGCCATCTACGAGCAGTACTTC. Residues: CASSLLGDRAIYEQYF. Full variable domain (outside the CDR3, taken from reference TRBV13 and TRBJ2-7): AAGVIQSPRHLIKEKRETATLKCYPIPRHDTVYWYQQGPGQDPQFLISFYEKMQSDKGSIPDRFSAQQFSDYHSELNMSSLELGDSALYFCASSLLGDRAIYEQYFGPGTRLTVT.

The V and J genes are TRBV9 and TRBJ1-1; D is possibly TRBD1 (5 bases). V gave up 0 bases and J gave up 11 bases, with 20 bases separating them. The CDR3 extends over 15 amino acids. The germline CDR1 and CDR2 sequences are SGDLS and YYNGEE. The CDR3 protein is CASSVVEKVFNRAFF. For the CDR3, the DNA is TGTGCCAGCAGCGTAGTTGAAAAGGTTTTTAACAGGGCTTTCTTT. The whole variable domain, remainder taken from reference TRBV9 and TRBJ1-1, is DSGVTQTPKHLITATGQRVTLRCSPRSGDLSVYWYQQSLDQGLQFLIQYYNGEERAKGNILERFSAQQFPDLHSELNLSSLELGDSALYFCASSVVEKVFNRAFFGQGTRLTVV.

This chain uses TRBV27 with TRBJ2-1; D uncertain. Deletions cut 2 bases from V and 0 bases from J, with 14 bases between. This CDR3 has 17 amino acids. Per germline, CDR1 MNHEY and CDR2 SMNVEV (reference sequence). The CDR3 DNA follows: TGTGCCAGCAGTTTAAACCCGATCGAAAGCTCCTACAATGAGCAGTTCTTC. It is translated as CASSLNPIESSYNEQFF.

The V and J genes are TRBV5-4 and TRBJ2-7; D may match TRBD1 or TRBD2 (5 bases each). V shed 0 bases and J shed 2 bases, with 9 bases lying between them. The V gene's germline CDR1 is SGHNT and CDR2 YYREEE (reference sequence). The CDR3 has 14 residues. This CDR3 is CASSLGDHAYEQYF. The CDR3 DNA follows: TGTGCCAGCAGCTTGGGGGACCATGCCTACGAGCAGTACTTC.

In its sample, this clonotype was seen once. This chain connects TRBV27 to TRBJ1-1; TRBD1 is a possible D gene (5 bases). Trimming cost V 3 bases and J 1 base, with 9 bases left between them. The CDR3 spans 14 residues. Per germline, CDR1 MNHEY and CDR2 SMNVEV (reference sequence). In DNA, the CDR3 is TGTGCCAGCAGTTTGACAGACACGAACACTGAAGCTTTCTTT. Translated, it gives CASSLTDTNTEAFF.

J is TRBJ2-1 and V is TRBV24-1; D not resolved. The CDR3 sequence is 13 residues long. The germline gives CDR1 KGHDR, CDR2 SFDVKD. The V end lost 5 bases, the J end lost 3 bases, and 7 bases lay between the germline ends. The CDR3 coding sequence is TGTGCCACCAGTGGAGGCTACTACAATGAGCAGTTCTTC. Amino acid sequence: CATSGGYYNEQFF.

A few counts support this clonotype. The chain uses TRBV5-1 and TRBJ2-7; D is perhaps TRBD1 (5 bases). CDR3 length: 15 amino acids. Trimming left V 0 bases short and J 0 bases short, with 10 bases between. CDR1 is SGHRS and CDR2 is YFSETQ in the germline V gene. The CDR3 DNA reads TGCGCCAGCAGCTTGGGGCCAGGGATCTCCTACGAGCAGTACTTC. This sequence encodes CASSLGPGISYEQYF.

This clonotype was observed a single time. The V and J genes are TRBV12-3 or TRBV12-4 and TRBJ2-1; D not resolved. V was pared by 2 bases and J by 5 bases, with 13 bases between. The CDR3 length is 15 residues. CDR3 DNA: TGTGCCAGCAGTTTAACCTATGGGCTACACAATGAGCAGTTCTTC. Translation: CASSLTYGLHNEQFF.

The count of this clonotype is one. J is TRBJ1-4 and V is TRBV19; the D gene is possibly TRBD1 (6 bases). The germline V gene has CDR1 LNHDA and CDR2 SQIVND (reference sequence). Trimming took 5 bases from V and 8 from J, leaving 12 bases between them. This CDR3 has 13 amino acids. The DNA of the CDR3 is TGTGCCAGTAGTGACCAGGGGATGGAAAAACTGTTTTTT. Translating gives CASSDQGMEKLFF.

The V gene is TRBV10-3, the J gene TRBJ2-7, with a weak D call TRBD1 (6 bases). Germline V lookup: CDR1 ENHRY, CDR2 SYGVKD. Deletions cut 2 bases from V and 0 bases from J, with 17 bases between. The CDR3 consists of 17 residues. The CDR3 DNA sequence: TGTGCCATCAGTGAGATTGGGGGCAGGAAGGACTCCTACGAGCAGTACTTC. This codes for CAISEIGGRKDSYEQYF.

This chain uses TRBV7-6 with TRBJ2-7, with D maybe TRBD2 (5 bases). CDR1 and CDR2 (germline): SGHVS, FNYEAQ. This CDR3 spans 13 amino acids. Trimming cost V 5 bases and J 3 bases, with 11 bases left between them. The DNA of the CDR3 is TGTGCCAGCAGCCCTGGACTTGGCTACGAGCAGTACTTC. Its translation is CASSPGLGYEQYF. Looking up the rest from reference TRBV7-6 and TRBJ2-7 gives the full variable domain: GAGVSQSPRYKVTKRGQDVALRCDPISGHVSLYWYRQALGQGPEFLTYFNYEAQQDKSGLPNDRFSAERPEGSISTLTIQRTEQRDSAMYRCASSPGLGYEQYFGPGTRLTVT.

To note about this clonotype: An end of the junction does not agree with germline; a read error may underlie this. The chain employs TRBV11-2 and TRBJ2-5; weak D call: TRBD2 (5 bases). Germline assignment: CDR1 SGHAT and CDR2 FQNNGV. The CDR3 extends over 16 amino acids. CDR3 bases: TGTGCCAGCAGCTTAGATCAAAGAACACTAGAAGAGACCCGGTACTTC. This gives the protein CASSLDQRTLEETRYF.

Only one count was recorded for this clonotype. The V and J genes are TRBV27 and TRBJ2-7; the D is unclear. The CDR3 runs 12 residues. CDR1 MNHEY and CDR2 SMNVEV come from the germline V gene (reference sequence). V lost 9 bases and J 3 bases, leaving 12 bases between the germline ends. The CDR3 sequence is CASGRGVYEQYV. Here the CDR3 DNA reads TGTGCCAGTGGGCGAGGAGTCTACGAGCAGTACGTC.

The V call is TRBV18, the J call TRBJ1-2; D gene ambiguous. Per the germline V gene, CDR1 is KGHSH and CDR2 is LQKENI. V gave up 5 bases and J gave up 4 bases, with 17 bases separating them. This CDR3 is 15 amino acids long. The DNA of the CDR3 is TGTGCCAGCTCATCCTTGATGTACGACTTCTATGGCTACACCTTC. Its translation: CASSSLMYDFYGYTF. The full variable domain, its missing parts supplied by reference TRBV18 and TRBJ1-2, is NAGVMQNPRHLVRRRGQEARLRCSPMKGHSHVYWYRQLPEEGLKFMVYLQKENIIDESGMPKERFSAEFPKEGPSILRIQQVVRGDSAAYFCASSSLMYDFYGYTFGSGTRLTVV.

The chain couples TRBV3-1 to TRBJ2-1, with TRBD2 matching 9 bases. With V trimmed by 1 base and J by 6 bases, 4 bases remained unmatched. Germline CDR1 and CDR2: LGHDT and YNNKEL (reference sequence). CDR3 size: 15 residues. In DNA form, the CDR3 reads TGTGCCAGCAGCCAAGGAGTGGGACTAGCCAATGAGCAGTTCTTC. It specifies CASSQGVGLANEQFF.